These T cell receptor beta chains were read from a single sample in a study of cytomegalovirus exposure and HLA in healthy donors. Using immunoSEQ multiplex PCR, the repertoire was profiled, and TCRdb retains in-frame clones only, with some absent. Of about 130,000 clones in the sample, 70% to 80% were seen once. The sample was PBMCs. The receptors originated from a man aged 50 to 59 in good health and CMV-seronegative. Both conserved end residues are trimmed from each CDR3.

>TRBV7-2|TRBJ2-7
ASSLGTGVSEQY
>TRBV30|TRBJ1-3
AWSVRDRGFSGSTIY
>TRBV4-1|TRBJ2-7
ASSPGPGGVGAQGEQY
>TRBV5-5|TRBJ1-5
ASSLGANSNQPQH
>TRBV5-4|TRBJ2-2
ASSLGGGMLAGELF
>TRBV10-1|TRBJ2-2
ASSETGTGELF
>TRBV6-5|TRBJ2-4
ASSYRPGQGNIQY
>TRBV5-1|TRBJ2-3
ASSLSSGSTDTQY
>TRBV28|TRBJ2-7
ASSFGYEQY
>TRBV27|TRBJ2-3
ASSLSRRITDTQY
>TRBV19|TRBJ1-5
ASSKGHLNQPQH
>TRBV4-2|TRBJ2-1
ASSRGRTSGLDEQF
>TRBV7-9|TRBJ1-2
ASSSQGLEGYT
>TRBV29-1|TRBJ2-1
SVARDWSSYNEQF
>TRBV4-1|TRBJ2-1
ASSQASGSNEQF
>TRBV7-2|TRBJ2-5
ASSLVSSPEAQY
>TRBV2|TRBJ2-5
ASLRGGYQETQY
>TRBV29-1|TRBJ2-1
SLLRGYNEQF
>TRBV7-9|TRBJ2-6
ASPGRGANVLT
>TRBV14|TRBJ2-7
ASSLRQGFDEQY
>TRBV7-9|TRBJ2-1
ASSLDLAGDNEQF
>TRBV15|TRBJ2-7
ATSRGTISAYEQY
>TRBV7-2|TRBJ2-2
ASSERGGAGELF
>TRBV5-1|TRBJ2-7
ASSLGGQGALEQY
>TRBV27|TRBJ2-7
ASGWDRTYEQY
>TRBV5-1|TRBJ1-1
ASSKDRGGTEAF
>TRBV29-1|TRBJ2-7
SVAPGSGGYEQY
>TRBV13|TRBJ2-5
ASSPDRSGETQY
>TRBV27|TRBJ2-1
ASSPTSAGQSYNEQF
>TRBV18|TRBJ2-3
ASSPPLTDTQY
>TRBV18|TRBJ2-2
ASSPEAGYAGELF
>TRBV5-1|TRBJ2-5
ASSSGGSFGETQY
>TRBV19|TRBJ2-7
ASSAVGRQRGTYEQY
>TRBV7-9|TRBJ2-2
ASSSGLAIGELF
>TRBV29-1|TRBJ2-1
SVETGTFENEQF
>TRBV5-1|TRBJ2-5
ASSYQLDGETQY
>TRBV15|TRBJ2-7
ATSREGGVGYEQY
>TRBV9|TRBJ1-2
ASSVGGQRTNYYGYT
>TRBV27|TRBJ1-2
ASSQQGAGIYGYT
>TRBV9|TRBJ2-7
ATESRPRGTVSYEQY
>TRBV6-5|TRBJ2-7
ASSQDRYGEQY
>TRBV5-6|TRBJ2-7
ASSRDSRGDEQY